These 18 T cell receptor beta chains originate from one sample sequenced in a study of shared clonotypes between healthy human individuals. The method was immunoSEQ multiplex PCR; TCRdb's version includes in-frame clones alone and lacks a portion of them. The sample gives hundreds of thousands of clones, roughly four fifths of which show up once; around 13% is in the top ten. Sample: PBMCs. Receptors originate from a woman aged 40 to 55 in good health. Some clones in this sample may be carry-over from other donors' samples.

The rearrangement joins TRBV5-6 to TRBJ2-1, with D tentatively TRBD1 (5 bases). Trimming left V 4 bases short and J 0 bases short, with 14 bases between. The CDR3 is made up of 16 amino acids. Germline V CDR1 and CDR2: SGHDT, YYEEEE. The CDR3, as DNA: TGTGCCAGCAGCCCGACAGTTTTGGGCTCCTACAATGAGCAGTTCTTC. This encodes CASSPTVLGSYNEQFF.

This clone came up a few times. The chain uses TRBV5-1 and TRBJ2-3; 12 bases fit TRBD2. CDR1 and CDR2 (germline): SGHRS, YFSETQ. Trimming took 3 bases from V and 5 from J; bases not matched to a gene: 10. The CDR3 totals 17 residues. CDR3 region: CASSYRLAGVGEDTQYF. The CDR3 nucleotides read TGCGCCAGCAGCTACCGACTAGCGGGAGTTGGGGAAGATACGCAGTATTTT.

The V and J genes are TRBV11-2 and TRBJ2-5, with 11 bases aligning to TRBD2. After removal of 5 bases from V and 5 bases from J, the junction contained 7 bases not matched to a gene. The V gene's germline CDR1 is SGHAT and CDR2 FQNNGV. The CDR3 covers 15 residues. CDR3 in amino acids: CASSALAGVVETQYF. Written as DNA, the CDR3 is TGTGCCAGCAGCGCACTAGCGGGAGTCGTTGAGACCCAGTACTTC. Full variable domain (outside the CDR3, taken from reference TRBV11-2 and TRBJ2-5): EAGVAQSPRYKIIEKRQSVAFWCNPISGHATLYWYQQILGQGPKLLIQFQNNGVVDDSQLPKDRFSAERLKGVDSTLKIQPAKLEDSAVYLCASSALAGVVETQYFGPGTRLLVL.

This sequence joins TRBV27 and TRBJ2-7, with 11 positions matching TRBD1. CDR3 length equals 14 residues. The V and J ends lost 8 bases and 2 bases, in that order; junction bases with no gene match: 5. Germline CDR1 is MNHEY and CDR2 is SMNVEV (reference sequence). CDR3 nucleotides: TGTGCCAGCCCCGGACAGGGGGCAACCTACGAGCAGTACTTC. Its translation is CASPGQGATYEQYF.

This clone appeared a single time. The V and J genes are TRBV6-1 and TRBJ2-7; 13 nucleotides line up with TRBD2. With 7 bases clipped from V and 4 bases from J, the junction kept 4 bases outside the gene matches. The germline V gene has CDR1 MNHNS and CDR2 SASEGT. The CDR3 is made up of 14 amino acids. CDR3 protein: CASNLLAGGYEQYF. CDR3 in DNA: TGTGCCAGCAACCTACTAGCGGGGGGGTACGAGCAGTACTTC.

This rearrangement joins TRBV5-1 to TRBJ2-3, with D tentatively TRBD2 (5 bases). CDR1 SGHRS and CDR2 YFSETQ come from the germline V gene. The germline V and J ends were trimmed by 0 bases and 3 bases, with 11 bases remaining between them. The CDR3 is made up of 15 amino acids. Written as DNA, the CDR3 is TGCGCCAGCAGCTTGGTACGGGGAGAGACAGATACGCAGTATTTT. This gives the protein CASSLVRGETDTQYF.

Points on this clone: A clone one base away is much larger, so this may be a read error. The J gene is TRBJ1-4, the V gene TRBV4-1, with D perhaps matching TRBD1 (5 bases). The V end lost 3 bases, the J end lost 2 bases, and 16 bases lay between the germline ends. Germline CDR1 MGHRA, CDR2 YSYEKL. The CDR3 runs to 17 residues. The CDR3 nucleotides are TGCGCCAGCAGCCAGTCAGGCCGCGGGGCCACTAATGAAAAACTGTTTTTT. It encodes CASSQSGRGATNEKLFF.

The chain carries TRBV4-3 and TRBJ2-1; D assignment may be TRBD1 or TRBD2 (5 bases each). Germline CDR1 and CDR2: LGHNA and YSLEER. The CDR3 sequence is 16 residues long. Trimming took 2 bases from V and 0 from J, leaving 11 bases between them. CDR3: CASSQQGPPSYNEQFF. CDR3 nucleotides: TGCGCCAGCAGCCAACAGGGACCTCCCTCCTACAATGAGCAGTTCTTC.

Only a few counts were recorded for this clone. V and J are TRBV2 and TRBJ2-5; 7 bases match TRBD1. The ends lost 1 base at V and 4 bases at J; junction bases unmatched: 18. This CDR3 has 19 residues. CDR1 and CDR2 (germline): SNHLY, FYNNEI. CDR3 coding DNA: TGTGCCAGCAGTGAAGGCCCAGGGGGTTGGTCGGGCGACGGAGAGACCCAGTACTTC. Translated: CASSEGPGGWSGDGETQYF.

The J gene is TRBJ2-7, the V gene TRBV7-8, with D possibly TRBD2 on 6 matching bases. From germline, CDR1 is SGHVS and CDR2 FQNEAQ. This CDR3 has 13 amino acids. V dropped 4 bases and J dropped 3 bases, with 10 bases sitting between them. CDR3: CASSSPGSYEQYF. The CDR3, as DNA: TGTGCCAGCAGCTCCCCCGGGAGCTACGAGCAGTACTTC.

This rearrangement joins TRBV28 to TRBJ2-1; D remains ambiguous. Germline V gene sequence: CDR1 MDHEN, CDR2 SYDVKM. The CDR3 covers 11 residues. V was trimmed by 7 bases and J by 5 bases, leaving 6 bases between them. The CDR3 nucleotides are TGTGCCAGCAAAGGCAACAATGAGCAGTTCTTC. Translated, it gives CASKGNNEQFF. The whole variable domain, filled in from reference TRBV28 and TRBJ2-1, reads DVKVTQSSRYLVKRTGEKVFLECVQDMDHENMFWYRQDPGLGLRLIYFSYDVKMKEKGDIPEGYSVSREKKERFSLILESASTNQTSMYLCASKGNNEQFFGPGTRLTVL.

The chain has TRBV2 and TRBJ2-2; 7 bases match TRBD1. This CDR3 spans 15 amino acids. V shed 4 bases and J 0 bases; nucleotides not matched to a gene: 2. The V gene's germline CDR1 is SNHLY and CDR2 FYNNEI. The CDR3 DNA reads TGTGCCAGCAGTGTGGACAGGCCGAACACCGGGGAGCTGTTTTTT. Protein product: CASSVDRPNTGELFF.

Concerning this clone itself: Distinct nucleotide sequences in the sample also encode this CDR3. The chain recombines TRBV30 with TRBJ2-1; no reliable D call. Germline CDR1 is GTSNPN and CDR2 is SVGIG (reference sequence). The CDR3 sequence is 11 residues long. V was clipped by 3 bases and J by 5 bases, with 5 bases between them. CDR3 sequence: CAWSRDNEQFF. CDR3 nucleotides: TGTGCCTGGAGCCGAGACAATGAGCAGTTCTTC. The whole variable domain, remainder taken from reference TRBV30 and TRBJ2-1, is SQTIHQWPATLVQPVGSPLSLECTVEGTSNPNLYWYRQAAGRGLQLLFYSVGIGQISSEVPQNLSASRPQDRQFILSSKKLLLSDSGFYLCAWSRDNEQFFGPGTRLTVL.

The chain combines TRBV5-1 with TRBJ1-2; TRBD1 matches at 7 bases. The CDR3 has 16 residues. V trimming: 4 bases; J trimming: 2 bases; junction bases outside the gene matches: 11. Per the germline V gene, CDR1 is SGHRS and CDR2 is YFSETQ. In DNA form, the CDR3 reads TGCGCCAGCAGCCTAAATGGAGGGACAGCGAACTATGGCTACACCTTC. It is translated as CASSLNGGTANYGYTF.

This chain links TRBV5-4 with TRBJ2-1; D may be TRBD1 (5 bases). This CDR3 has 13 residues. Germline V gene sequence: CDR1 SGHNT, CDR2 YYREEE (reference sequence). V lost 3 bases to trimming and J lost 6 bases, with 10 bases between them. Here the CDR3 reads CASSSVGLNEQFF. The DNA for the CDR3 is TGTGCCAGCAGCTCCGTGGGGCTCAATGAGCAGTTCTTC.

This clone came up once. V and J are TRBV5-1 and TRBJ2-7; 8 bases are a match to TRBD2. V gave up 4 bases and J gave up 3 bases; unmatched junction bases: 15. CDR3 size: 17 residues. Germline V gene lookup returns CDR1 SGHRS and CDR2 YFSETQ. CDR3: CASSLRLLREGFYEQYF. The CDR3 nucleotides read TGCGCCAGCAGCCTCCGCCTCCTCCGGGAGGGCTTCTACGAGCAGTACTTC.

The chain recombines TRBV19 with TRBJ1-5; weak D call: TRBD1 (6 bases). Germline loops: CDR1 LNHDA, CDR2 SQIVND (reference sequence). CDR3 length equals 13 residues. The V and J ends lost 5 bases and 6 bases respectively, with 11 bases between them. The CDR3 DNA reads TGTGCCAGTAGTGAACAGGGAAGTCAGCCCCAGCATTTT. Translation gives CASSEQGSQPQHF.

For the CDR3, the DNA is TGTGCCAGTAGTTCACGGACGACGAACACCGGGGAGCTGTTTTTT. It encodes CASSSRTTNTGELFF. The gene calls are TRBV19 and TRBJ2-2; D call uncertain. Trimming shortened V by 5 bases and J by 0 bases, and 10 bases separated the two germline ends. CDR3 size: 15 residues. The V gene's germline CDR1 is LNHDA and CDR2 SQIVND (reference sequence).